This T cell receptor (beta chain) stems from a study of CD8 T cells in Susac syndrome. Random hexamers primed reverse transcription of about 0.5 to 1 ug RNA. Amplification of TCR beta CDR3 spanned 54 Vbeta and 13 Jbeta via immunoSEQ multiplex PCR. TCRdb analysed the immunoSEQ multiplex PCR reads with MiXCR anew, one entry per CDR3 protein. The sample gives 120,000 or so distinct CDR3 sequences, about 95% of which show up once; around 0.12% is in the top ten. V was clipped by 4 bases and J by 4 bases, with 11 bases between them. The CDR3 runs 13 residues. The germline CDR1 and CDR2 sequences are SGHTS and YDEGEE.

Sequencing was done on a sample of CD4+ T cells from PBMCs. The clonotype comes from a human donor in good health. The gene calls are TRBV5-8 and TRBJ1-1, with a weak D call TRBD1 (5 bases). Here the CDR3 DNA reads TGTGCCAGCAGCCTCCGACAGACCACTGAAGCTTTCTTT. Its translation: CASSLRQTTEAFF.